The T cell receptor (beta chain) described here comes from a study of shared clonotypes between healthy human individuals. Repertoires were generated with immunoSEQ multiplex PCR, while TCRdb's copy carries only in-frame clones and drops some. The data hold around 700,000 clones, with 60% to 80% observed a single time. The table lists this clone with a count of one. Donation came from healthy HIV-negative adults that had no recent acute infections or vaccinations. In germline, CDR1 is MDHEN, CDR2 SYDVKM. V lost 10 bases to trimming and J lost 7 bases, with 19 bases between them. This CDR3 comprises 14 residues.

The V gene is TRBV28, the J gene TRBJ1-4, with a tentative D call TRBD1 (5 bases). Sequencing was carried out using memory CD4+ T cells sorted from blood. Subset given: CD45RA-negative fraction. This receptor was identified in a woman aged 30 to 39 in good health. Written as DNA, the CDR3 is TGTGCCACCACCCCGGGGCAAAGGCCTGAAAAACTGTTTTTT. It encodes CATTPGQRPEKLFF.